These T cell receptor beta chains were read from a single sample in a study of blood T cell repertoires in COVID-19. Produced via immunoSEQ multiplex PCR; TCRdb's table is partial and in-frame only. The data contain around 80,000 clones, about 73% of them seen just once; the ten biggest clones take up approximately 5.8%. The sample consisted of peripheral blood. Receptors were obtained from a man aged 45-65 years with active or convalescent COVID-19. CDR3s include the opening cysteine and the closing phenylalanine or tryptophan. D genes are given only for firm matches. Clone size, where shown, is once, few, many, or a class for clones that have expanded.

TRBV29-1	TRBJ1-1	.	.	CSGLDSSVAFF	TGCAGCGGGCTGGACAGTTCTGTTGCTTTCTTT
TRBV5-1	TRBJ1-5	.	.	CASSLTGIGNQPQHF	TGCGCCAGCAGCTTGACAGGGATTGGCAATCAGCCCCAGCATTTT
TRBV9	TRBJ2-3	TRBD2	once	CASSVAGAGGSDTQYF	TGTGCCAGCAGCGTAGCTGGGGCGGGGGGGTCAGATACGCAGTATTTT
TRBV14	TRBJ1-2	TRBD1	.	CASKADRVHGYTF	TGTGCCAGCAAAGCCGACAGGGTGCATGGCTACACCTTC
TRBV6-5	TRBJ2-6	.	.	CASIEQSGANVLTF	TGTGCCAGCATCGAACAATCTGGGGCCAACGTCCTGACTTTC
TRBV7-9	TRBJ1-1	TRBD1	.	CASSLAQGVNTEAFF	TGTGCCAGCAGCTTAGCGCAGGGGGTGAACACTGAAGCTTTCTTT
TRBV5-6	TRBJ2-3	.	.	CASSRGEGGRTDTQYF	TGTGCCAGCAGCCGCGGGGAGGGGGGACGCACAGATACGCAGTATTTT
TRBV6-5	TRBJ1-1	TRBD1	.	CASSWDRFLAEAFF	TGTGCCAGCAGTTGGGACAGGTTCCTAGCTGAAGCTTTCTTT
TRBV5-6	TRBJ2-3	TRBD2	few	CASSPLDLSGGADTQYF	TGTGCCAGCAGCCCACTCGATCTTAGCGGGGGGGCAGATACGCAGTATTTT
TRBV7-3	TRBJ2-2	.	.	CASSLWGRTGELFF	TGTGCCAGCAGCTTATGGGGGCGAACCGGGGAGCTGTTTTTT
TRBV19	TRBJ2-2	TRBD1	.	CASSPTGGYTGELFF	TGTGCCAGTAGTCCCACAGGGGGCTATACCGGGGAGCTGTTTTTT
TRBV7-3	TRBJ1-2	.	once	CASSLTGEDGYTF	TGTGCCAGCAGCTTAACGGGGGAGGATGGCTACACCTTC